The 27 T cell receptor beta chains presented below share a single source sample, sequenced in a study of cytomegalovirus exposure and HLA in healthy donors (TCRdb year 2017). The library relied on the immunoSEQ multiplex PCR assay. In TCRdb, the immuneACCESS table is reduced to in-frame sequences with V and J assigned. These tables do not hold every clone; where another copy was compared, an unresolved V gene accounts for under half, and the others remain unexplained. The sample table records roughly 330,000 clones; approximately 86% of these occur just once. The ten largest account for roughly 1.2% of the sample. The specimen was PBMCs. These receptors originate from a young woman in good health and CMV-seropositive.

This rearrangement joins TRBV27 to TRBJ2-7; 9 bases fit TRBD2. The J segment lost 3 bases and the V segment lost 6 bases, leaving 9 bases of the junction unmatched. Germline CDR1 MNHEY, CDR2 SMNVEV (reference sequence). This CDR3 spans 15 amino acids. The CDR3 DNA follows: TGTGCCAGCAGAAGCGGGACTAGCCAAATCTACGAGCAGTACTTC. This gives the protein CASRSGTSQIYEQYF.

V usage is TRBV28 and J usage is TRBJ2-2; D gene unclear. CDR3 length: 14 residues. In germline, CDR1 is MDHEN, CDR2 SYDVKM. V shed 2 bases and J shed 6 bases, with 10 bases lying between them. CDR3 in DNA: TGTGCCAGCAGTTTAGGGATAGCAGCCGGGGAGCTGTTTTTT. Its protein product is CASSLGIAAGELFF.

This chain uses TRBV27 with TRBJ1-3, with D maybe TRBD1 (6 bases). The germline CDR1 and CDR2 sequences are MNHEY and SMNVEV (reference sequence). The CDR3 is 17 residues long. Trimming cost V 5 bases and J 0 bases, with 17 bases left between them. The CDR3 sequence is CASSPTGQNPSGNTIYF. The CDR3 nucleotides are TGTGCCAGCAGTCCCACGGGACAAAATCCCTCTGGAAACACCATATATTTT.

This chain connects TRBV6-1 to TRBJ1-2; D is undetermined. The V and J ends lost 8 bases and 3 bases respectively, with 7 bases between them. The CDR3 loop spans 11 amino acids. Germline-derived CDR1 and CDR2 are MNHNS and SASEGT. The chain's CDR3 is CASPGHYGYTF. In nucleotides, the CDR3 is TGTGCCAGCCCGGGCCACTATGGCTACACCTTC.

The chain has TRBV6-6 and TRBJ1-2, with a tentative D call TRBD1 (6 bases). Germline V gene data show CDR1 as MNHNY and CDR2 as SVGAGI (reference sequence). The CDR3 spans 11 residues. Trimming pared 10 bases from V and 7 bases from J, leaving 13 bases between. The DNA of the CDR3 is TGTGCCATCGACAAGGGGGGTGGCTACACCTTC. Its translation is CAIDKGGGYTF.

The chain uses TRBV7-6 and TRBJ2-7, with 7 bases fitting TRBD1. CDR1 SGHVS and CDR2 FNYEAQ come from the germline V gene. This CDR3 comprises 15 residues. After removal of 5 bases from V and 0 bases from J, the junction contained 7 bases not matched to a gene. CDR3 coding DNA: TGTGCCAGCAGCCAGATACAGGGGAACTCCTACGAGCAGTACTTC. This gives the protein CASSQIQGNSYEQYF.

In its sample, this clone was seen once. The chain links TRBV6-4 to TRBJ1-2; 7 nucleotides match TRBD1. CDR1 is MRHNA, CDR2 SNTAGT, per germline. V was clipped by 7 bases and J by 7 bases; unmatched bases: 18. This CDR3 region has 16 residues. CDR3 coding DNA: TGTGCCAGCAAGTTCCCGGACAGGCGCGAACTTCCTGGCTACACCTTC. Amino acid sequence: CASKFPDRRELPGYTF.

This clone was seen only a few times. CDR3 loop: CASSSRGYTF. In DNA, the CDR3 is TGTGCCAGCAGTTCGAGAGGCTACACCTTC. V gene TRBV7-9 combines with J gene TRBJ1-2; D is uncertain. This CDR3 spans 10 amino acids. Germline assignment: CDR1 SEHNR and CDR2 FQNEAQ (reference sequence). V was trimmed by 6 bases and J by 8 bases, leaving 7 bases between them.

J is TRBJ2-1 and V is TRBV27; TRBD2 agrees at 11 bases. CDR1 is MNHEY, CDR2 SMNVEV, per germline (reference sequence). J lost 3 bases, V lost 4 bases, and 2 bases had no gene match. The CDR3 runs 15 residues. The CDR3 region is CASSSSGGIYNEQFF. CDR3 DNA: TGTGCCAGCAGTTCTAGCGGGGGGATCTACAATGAGCAGTTCTTC.

The chain uses TRBV5-4 and TRBJ2-2; D is unresolved. This CDR3 is built from 13 residues. CDR1 SGHNT and CDR2 YYREEE come from the germline V gene (reference sequence). With 2 bases removed from V and 5 bases from J, the gap between germline ends came to 7 bases. The CDR3: CASSFKGTGELFF. CDR3 bases: TGTGCCAGCAGCTTCAAAGGAACCGGGGAGCTGTTTTTT. The full variable domain, in which reference TRBV5-4 and TRBJ2-2 provide the parts outside the CDR3, is ETGVTQSPTHLIKTRGQQVTLRCSSQSGHNTVSWYQQALGQGPQFIFQYYREEENGRGNFPPRFSGLQFPNYSSELNVNALELDDSALYLCASSFKGTGELFFGEGSRLTVL.

The chain employs TRBV6-1 and TRBJ1-4; 11 bases align to TRBD1. Germline loops: CDR1 MNHNS, CDR2 SASEGT. Unmatched junction bases numbered 2, after V lost 6 bases and J lost 5 bases. The CDR3 runs to 14 residues. The CDR3 region is CASRGTGGNEKLFF. The CDR3 coding sequence is TGTGCCAGCAGGGGGACAGGGGGGAATGAAAAACTGTTTTTT.

Of note for this clone: As the CDR3 is not closed by the conserved phenylalanine or tryptophan, this likely results from a read error. No DNA is shown, since the ends of the CDR3 on it are uncertain; the CDR3 is the one TCRdb lists. The J gene is TRBJ1-1, the V gene TRBV7-6; TRBD1 is the table's D call and was not checked against the DNA. A total of 10 residues make up the CDR3, ends included. CDR1 and CDR2 (germline): SGHVS, FNYEAQ. CDR3 sequence: CASSLGQLEL.

The rearrangement uses TRBV15 and TRBJ2-5; 8 bases are a match to TRBD2. The junction had 3 bases not matched to a gene; V was cut back by 0 bases and J by 3 bases. The CDR3 length is 15 residues. From germline, CDR1 is LNHNV and CDR2 YYDKDF (reference sequence). The chain's CDR3 is CATSRDYSGEETQYF. DNA for the CDR3: TGTGCCACCAGCAGAGATTATAGCGGGGAAGAGACCCAGTACTTC.

This clone was seen a handful of times. V gene TRBV27 combines with J gene TRBJ2-1; D gene uncertain. CDR1 is MNHEY, CDR2 SMNVEV, per germline (reference sequence). Trimming removed 3 bases from V and 10 bases from J, with 7 bases in between. The CDR3 has 11 residues. The CDR3 nucleotides are TGTGCCAGCAGTTTTTCAGGAGAGCAGTTCTTC. Amino acid sequence: CASSFSGEQFF.

This chain connects TRBV30 to TRBJ2-7, with 8 bases fitting TRBD1. The CDR3 contains 13 residues. Germline CDR1 is GTSNPN and CDR2 is SVGIG (reference sequence). Trimming at V came to 3 bases and at J to 3 bases, leaving 4 bases not matched to a gene. This chain's CDR3 is CAWRRQGYYEQYF. In nucleotides, the CDR3 is TGTGCCTGGAGACGACAGGGGTACTACGAGCAGTACTTC.

For this clone: This same CDR3 is encoded by further DNA sequences in the sample. This chain links TRBV27 with TRBJ2-7, with D possibly TRBD2 on 5 matching bases. CDR3 size: 14 residues. Germline values: CDR1 MNHEY, CDR2 SMNVEV (reference sequence). V was trimmed by 3 bases and J by 0 bases, leaving 9 bases between them. CDR3 sequence: CASSFGGSSYEQYF. In nucleotides, the CDR3 is TGTGCCAGCAGTTTCGGAGGAAGCTCCTACGAGCAGTACTTC.

V and J are TRBV4-1 and TRBJ2-7; D possibly corresponds to TRBD2 (6 bases). The V end lost 1 base, the J end lost 0 bases, and 10 bases lay between the germline ends. Germline-derived CDR1 and CDR2 are MGHRA and YSYEKL. This CDR3 region has 15 residues. CDR3 region: CASSQVAGSSYEQYF. The CDR3 coding sequence is TGCGCCAGCAGCCAAGTTGCGGGGAGCTCCTACGAGCAGTACTTC.

The V and J genes are TRBV30 and TRBJ1-4, with D perhaps matching TRBD1 (5 bases). V was cut by 0 bases and J by 11 bases, with 7 bases left in between. Germline CDR1 and CDR2: GTSNPN and SVGIG (reference sequence). This CDR3 is built from 11 residues. CDR3 residues: CAWSVRGKLFF. As DNA, the CDR3 is TGTGCCTGGAGTGTACGGGGGAAACTGTTTTTT. The variable domain in full, completed from reference TRBV30 and TRBJ1-4, reads SQTIHQWPATLVQPVGSPLSLECTVEGTSNPNLYWYRQAAGRGLQLLFYSVGIGQISSEVPQNLSASRPQDRQFILSSKKLLLSDSGFYLCAWSVRGKLFFGSGTQLSVL.

The CDR3 sequence is CAWNKNRVSGYTF. The CDR3 nucleotides read TGTGCCTGGAACAAAAACAGGGTCTCTGGCTACACCTTC. The rearrangement uses TRBV30 and TRBJ1-2; possibly TRBD1 for D (6 bases). Germline V gene lookup returns CDR1 GTSNPN and CDR2 SVGIG (reference sequence). The length of the CDR3 is 13 residues. Between the trimmed V and J ends, which lost 4 bases and 7 bases, there was a span of 16 bases.

The chain is built from TRBV7-2 and TRBJ2-1, with D unresolved. This CDR3 has 11 amino acids. In germline, CDR1 is SGHTA, CDR2 FQGNSA. Trimming cost V 3 bases and J 7 bases, with 4 bases left between them. The CDR3: CASSFLNEQFF. The DNA of the CDR3 is TGTGCCAGCAGCTTTCTGAATGAGCAGTTCTTC. The whole variable domain, filled in from reference TRBV7-2 and TRBJ2-1, reads GAGVSQSPSNKVTEKGKDVELRCDPISGHTALYWYRQSLGQGLEFLIYFQGNSAPDKSGLPSDRFSAERTGGSVSTLTIQRTQQEDSAVYLCASSFLNEQFFGPGTRLTVL.

The rearrangement links TRBV30 to TRBJ1-1; 9 nucleotides match TRBD1. This CDR3 is built from 15 residues. CDR1 and CDR2 from the germline V gene are GTSNPN and SVGIG (reference sequence). V lost 1 base and J lost 1; bases outside the gene matches: 4. CDR3 amino acids: CAWSAPDRGNTEAFF. The CDR3 nucleotides are TGTGCCTGGAGTGCCCCGGACAGGGGGAACACTGAAGCTTTCTTT.

The chain couples TRBV5-1 to TRBJ2-5, with a possible D match to TRBD2 (6 bases). Germline V gene lookup returns CDR1 SGHRS and CDR2 YFSETQ. Trimming left V 3 bases short and J 5 bases short, with 11 bases between. The CDR3 runs 13 residues. The chain's CDR3 is CASSWRARETQYF. In nucleotides, the CDR3 is TGCGCCAGCAGCTGGAGGGCCCGGGAGACCCAGTACTTC.

The chain joins TRBV27 to TRBJ2-1, with 8 nucleotides matching TRBD2. The CDR3 covers 16 residues. J was trimmed by 8 bases and V by 2 bases; bases with no gene match: 11. Germline V gene lookup returns CDR1 MNHEY and CDR2 SMNVEV (reference sequence). This CDR3 is CASSLIGLAGYDEQFF. CDR3 sequence (DNA): TGTGCCAGCAGTTTAATTGGGCTAGCGGGTTATGATGAGCAGTTCTTC.

CDR3 sequence: CASSNQQGVRNYGYTF. The DNA for the CDR3 is TGTGCCAGCAGCAACCAACAGGGGGTTCGTAACTATGGCTACACCTTC. V and J are TRBV5-6 and TRBJ1-2, with TRBD1 identical over 8 bases. The CDR3 spans 16 residues. Germline V CDR1 and CDR2: SGHDT, YYEEEE. V was clipped by 4 bases and J by 1 base; unmatched bases: 9.

This chain joins TRBV6-1 and TRBJ1-4; no firm D call. The V gene's germline CDR1 is MNHNS and CDR2 SASEGT. V shed 6 bases and J shed 8 bases, with 16 bases lying between them. The CDR3 covers 14 residues. CDR3 residues: CASSIQRSREKLFF. The DNA of the CDR3 is TGTGCCAGCAGCATACAGAGGTCGCGCGAAAAACTGTTTTTT.

The J gene is TRBJ2-7, the V gene TRBV13, with TRBD2 identical over 14 bases. The germline CDR1 and CDR2 sequences are PRHDT and FYEKMQ (reference sequence). The CDR3 is made up of 16 amino acids. The ends lost 5 bases at V and 4 bases at J; junction bases unmatched: 7. DNA of the CDR3: TGTGCCAGCAGCAGTGGGACTAGCGGGAGTCTATACGAGCAGTACTTC. Translating gives CASSSGTSGSLYEQYF.

The gene calls are TRBV7-2 and TRBJ1-1, with D uncertain. V gave up 1 base and J gave up 1 base, with 7 bases separating them. Looked up from germline, CDR1 is SGHTA and CDR2 is FQGNSA. The CDR3 length is 14 residues. As DNA, the CDR3 is TGTGCCAGCAGCTTAGTTGGGCCGAACACTGAAGCTTTCTTT. This encodes CASSLVGPNTEAFF.